Sequencing of this T cell receptor (beta chain) was carried out in a study of T cell responses to AZD1222 COVID-19 vaccine. Overall study results and limits: Targeting of unmutated variant regions was reportedly seen in nearly half of spike-specific TCRs. Clonal diversity was possibly underestimated, and the donors were mostly white British, with more females. Recipients of AZD1222 seropositive at baseline numbered only six or seven.

The length of the CDR3 is 15 residues. V gave up 2 bases and J gave up 4 bases, with 12 bases separating them. Germline CDR1 reads SNHLY; CDR2 reads FYNNEI. With regard to this clone: Its antigen is still unknown.

TCRdb's copy holds only in-frame clones and misses some; the assay was immunoSEQ multiplex PCR. This table has 25,000 to 30,000 clones, about 93% appearing once. The sample consisted of peripheral blood, taken on day 0 of AZD1222 vaccination. The chain recombines TRBV2 with TRBJ1-3; the D is unclear. The source of this sequence is an adult in good health. This CDR3 reads CASSESREAGNTIYF. CDR3 sequence (DNA): TGTGCCAGCAGTGAATCCCGGGAAGCCGGAAACACCATATATTTT.